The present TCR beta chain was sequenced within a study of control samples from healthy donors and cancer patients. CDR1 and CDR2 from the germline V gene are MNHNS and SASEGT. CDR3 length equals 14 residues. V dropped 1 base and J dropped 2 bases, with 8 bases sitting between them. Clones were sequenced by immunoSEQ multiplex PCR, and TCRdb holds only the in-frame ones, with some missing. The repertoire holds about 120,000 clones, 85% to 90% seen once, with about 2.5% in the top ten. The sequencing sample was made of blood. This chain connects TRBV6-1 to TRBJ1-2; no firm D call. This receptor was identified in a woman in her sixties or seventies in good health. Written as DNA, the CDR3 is TGTGCCAGCAGTGAAGAGATAGCGAACTATGGCTACACCTTC. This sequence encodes CASSEEIANYGYTF.